Included here is one T cell receptor beta chain sequence, with context. Its target is unknown. This specimen comes from a study of siplizumab effects on memory and regulatory T cells. Study-wide points: A mean of around 65% of mappable alloreactive CD4+ clones were Treg-derived with siplizumab, compared with about 30% in controls.

Using immunoSEQ multiplex PCR, the repertoire was profiled, and TCRdb retains in-frame clones only, with some absent. The data hold about 72,000 clones, with around 90% observed a single time. Germline lookup yields CDR1 MNHEY and CDR2 SMNVEV (reference sequence). This CDR3 spans 16 amino acids. The ends lost 5 bases at V and 6 bases at J; junction bases unmatched: 12. This sequence was found in a human donor in good health. The sequenced sample consisted of CD8+ T cells sorted from blood. The V call is TRBV27, the J call TRBJ2-2; the match to TRBD1 covers 7 bases. The CDR3 nucleotides are TGTGCCAGCAGTCCATACCGGGACAGTCAACCCGGGGAGCTGTTTTTT. Its translation is CASSPYRDSQPGELFF.